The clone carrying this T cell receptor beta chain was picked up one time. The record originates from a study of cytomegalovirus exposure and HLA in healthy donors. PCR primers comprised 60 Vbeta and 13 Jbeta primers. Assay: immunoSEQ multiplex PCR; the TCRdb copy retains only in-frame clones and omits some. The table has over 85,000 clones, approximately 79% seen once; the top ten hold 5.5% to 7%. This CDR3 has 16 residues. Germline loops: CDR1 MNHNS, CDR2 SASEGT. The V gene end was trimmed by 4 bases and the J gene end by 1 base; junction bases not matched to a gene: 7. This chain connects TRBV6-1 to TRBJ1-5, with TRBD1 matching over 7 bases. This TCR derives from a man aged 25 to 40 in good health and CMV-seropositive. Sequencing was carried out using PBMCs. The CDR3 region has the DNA TGTGCCAGCAGTGTGTTTCCAGGGGGGAGCAATCAGCCCCAGCATTTT. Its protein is CASSVFPGGSNQPQHF.